The sequence of this T cell receptor (beta chain) was determined in a study of T cell responses to AZD1222 COVID-19 vaccine. CDR3 length: 14 amino acids. V dropped 5 bases and J dropped 4 bases, with 9 bases sitting between them. From germline, CDR1 is SEHNR and CDR2 FQNEAQ (reference sequence). Points from the study as a whole: The donors showed a predominance of white British ancestry and of females, with possible underestimation of clonal diversity.

Data came from immunoSEQ multiplex PCR; TCRdb stores just in-frame clones and leaves some out. The sample has about 90,000 clones; approximately 90% are singletons. Remarks on this clone: Its antigen is unknown.

Sequences were derived from peripheral blood, sampled 28 days after the second AZD1222 dose. The sequence was collected from an adult who received the AZD1222 COVID-19 vaccine. V and J are TRBV7-9 and TRBJ1-6; D uncertain. The CDR3 loop is CASSLGRYNSPLHF. The CDR3 DNA reads as TGTGCCAGCAGCCTAGGACGGTATAATTCACCCCTCCACTTT.